This is a list of T cell receptor beta chains from one sample in a study of patients and donors after allogeneic stem cell transplantation. MiXCR, run by TCRdb on the RT-PCR reads, gives a single entry per CDR3 protein. The sample yields about a million distinct CDR3 sequences, over 15% seen once. Specimen: blood, either unsorted or a sorted T cell fraction (not recorded which). Source of these receptors: a human donor who was either an allogeneic HSCT recipient or a stem cell or donor lymphocyte infusion donor (not recorded which). It is not recorded whose cells these are; they may come from a transplant donor. The CDR3 runs from the conserved cysteine through the conserved F or W. Fields, in order: V gene, clone size, D gene, J gene, CDR3 protein, CDR3 DNA. D genes are given only for firm matches. The size field is filled for only some rows; it gives once, few, many or a size class.

TRBV20-1	few	TRBD1	TRBJ1-5	CSARVGQDNQPQHF	TGCAGTGCTAGAGTGGGACAGGACAATCAGCCCCAGCATTTT
TRBV12-3/TRBV12-4	many	.	TRBJ2-1	CASSLELRLGGSYNEQFF	TGTGCCAGCAGTTTGGAGCTCCGTCTCGGGGGCTCCTACAATGAGCAGTTCTTC
TRBV5-1	few	.	TRBJ2-5	CASGFRTGAGETQYF	TGCGCCAGCGGATTCCGGACTGGAGCTGGAGAGACCCAGTACTTC
TRBV19	few	TRBD1	TRBJ2-5	CASSGTGTEETQYF	TGTGCCAGTAGTGGTACCGGGACAGAAGAGACCCAGTACTTC
TRBV30	.	TRBD1	TRBJ2-1	CAWSVGQAPYNEQFF	TGTGCCTGGAGTGTTGGACAGGCCCCCTACAATGAGCAGTTCTTC
TRBV9	.	.	TRBJ1-1	CASSEDGRNTEAFF	TGTGCCAGCAGCGAGGACGGACGGAACACTGAAGCTTTCTTT
TRBV6-5	few	.	TRBJ2-3	CASSFGFRQAGTDTQYF	TGTGCCAGCAGTTTTGGTTTTCGACAGGCCGGCACAGATACGCAGTATTTT
TRBV6-5	.	.	TRBJ2-7	CASSYSSAAGEQYF	TGTGCCAGCAGTTACTCCTCCGCGGCGGGTGAGCAGTACTTC
TRBV14	.	TRBD1	TRBJ1-1	CASSPGQGPSYRAFF	TGTGCCAGCAGCCCAGGACAGGGGCCCTCCTACAGGGCTTTCTTT
TRBV4-3	few	TRBD1	TRBJ2-4	CASSQDSDRGRNIQYF	TGCGCCAGCAGCCAAGATAGCGACAGGGGGCGAAACATTCAGTACTTC
TRBV10-3	few	.	TRBJ2-7	CAISESRGGHEQYF	TGTGCCATCAGTGAGTCGAGGGGGGGCCACGAGCAGTACTTC
TRBV6-1	.	.	TRBJ1-1	CASIPGLGTEAFF	TGTGCCAGCATTCCAGGGCTGGGCACTGAAGCTTTCTTT
TRBV7-3	.	.	TRBJ2-1	CASQGGGSYNEQFF	TGTGCCAGCCAGGGGGGGGGCTCATACAATGAGCAGTTCTTC
TRBV2	.	.	TRBJ1-1	CAGRQDGGGSAFF	TGTGCCGGGAGACAGGATGGAGGAGGGAGCGCTTTCTTT
TRBV29-1	.	.	TRBJ1-1	CSPERWDVNTEAFF	TGCAGCCCGGAACGTTGGGATGTGAACACTGAAGCTTTCTTT
TRBV10-3	.	.	TRBJ1-4	CAVGSYEKLFF	TGTGCCGTCGGGTCGTATGAAAAACTGTTTTTT
TRBV3-1	.	.	TRBJ2-3	CASSFPGPGTDTQYF	TGTGCCAGCAGCTTTCCGGGACCAGGGACAGATACGCAGTATTTT
TRBV9	.	.	TRBJ1-2	CASSVWGGLYGYTF	TGTGCCAGCAGCGTATGGGGAGGCCTCTATGGCTACACCTTC
TRBV6-2/TRBV6-3	.	.	TRBJ2-1	CASSHHNEQFF	TGTGCCAGCAGTCACCACAATGAGCAGTTCTTC
TRBV4-3	.	.	TRBJ1-6	CASSQDIEGSSYNSPLHF	TGCGCCAGCAGCCAAGATATCGAAGGGAGCTCCTATAATTCACCCCTCCACTTT
TRBV29-1	.	.	TRBJ2-7	CSGWTVSEQYF	TGCAGCGGATGGACAGTCAGCGAGCAGTACTTC
TRBV10-3	.	.	TRBJ2-3	CAISAWDPYTDTQYF	TGTGCCATCAGTGCGTGGGACCCTTACACAGATACGCAGTATTTT
TRBV5-1	many	TRBD1	TRBJ1-1	CASSWDRVNTEAFF	TGCGCCAGCAGCTGGGACAGGGTCAACACTGAAGCTTTCTTT
TRBV7-8	many	.	TRBJ2-1	CASSLLDNEQFF	TGTGCCAGCAGCCTTCTAGACAATGAGCAGTTCTTC
TRBV7-9	.	TRBD2	TRBJ2-7	CASGGTSGSYEQYF	TGTGCCAGCGGCGGTACTAGCGGCTCCTACGAGCAGTACTTC
TRBV10-3	.	.	TRBJ1-1	CAISGTGRGNTEAFF	TGTGCCATCAGTGGAACAGGGCGGGGGAACACTGAAGCTTTCTTT
TRBV2	.	TRBD1	TRBJ1-1	CASRRTGRTNTEAFF	TGTGCCAGCAGACGGACAGGGAGGACGAACACTGAAGCTTTCTTT
TRBV29-1	few	.	TRBJ2-5	CSPLDGGETQYF	TGCAGCCCTCTCGACGGTGGGGAGACCCAGTACTTC
TRBV5-1	few	.	TRBJ2-1	CASSLRDKAYNEQFF	TGCGCCAGCAGCTTGAGGGACAAGGCCTACAATGAGCAGTTCTTC
TRBV5-1	few	.	TRBJ2-7	CASSLAREGLSSYEQYF	TGCGCCAGCAGCTTGGCCCGGGAAGGCCTAAGCTCCTACGAGCAGTACTTC
TRBV12-3/TRBV12-4	.	TRBD1	TRBJ2-7	CASNLFGQGSYEQYF	TGTGCCAGCAACTTATTCGGACAGGGCTCCTACGAGCAGTACTTC
TRBV3-1	.	.	TRBJ2-3	CASSPLREVGIDTQYF	TGTGCCAGCAGCCCTCTGCGAGAGGTCGGGATAGATACGCAGTATTTT
TRBV6-1	few	.	TRBJ1-2	CASSGTQGQNGYTF	TGTGCCAGCAGTGGTACTCAGGGCCAGAATGGCTACACCTTC
TRBV7-9	few	.	TRBJ1-1	CASRYDGNTEAFF	TGTGCCAGCAGGTACGACGGGAACACTGAAGCTTTCTTT
TRBV6-2/TRBV6-3	.	.	TRBJ2-1	CASSYRATGQFF	TGTGCCAGCAGTTACAGGGCCACCGGGCAGTTCTTC
TRBV11-2	.	TRBD2	TRBJ2-2	CASSPIPGTTGGGELFF	TGTGCCAGCAGCCCAATCCCCGGGACTACAGGTGGCGGGGAGCTGTTTTTT
TRBV6-1	.	TRBD1	TRBJ2-7	CASSRGQGPPYEQYF	TGTGCCAGCAGTAGGGGGCAGGGGCCTCCCTACGAGCAGTACTTC
TRBV11-3	many	.	TRBJ2-7	CASSLGTANEQYF	TGTGCCAGCAGCTTAGGAACAGCCAACGAGCAGTACTTC
TRBV20-1	.	.	TRBJ1-1	CSAGGVNRLGFRTEAFF	TGCAGTGCTGGGGGGGTCAACAGGCTTGGGTTTCGCACTGAAGCTTTCTTT
TRBV10-3	many	TRBD1	TRBJ2-1	CAIADRGVDEQFF	TGTGCCATCGCAGACAGGGGTGTCGATGAGCAGTTCTTC